Shown below are 15 T cell receptor beta chains from a single sample sequenced in a study of cytomegalovirus exposure and HLA in healthy donors. PCR involved 60 Vbeta and 13 Jbeta primers. Only in-frame clones appear in the TCRdb table, and some are missing; sequencing was by immunoSEQ multiplex PCR. This table holds 90,000 to 140,000 clones, 69% found once. Sequencing input: PBMCs. Receptors were obtained from a young man in good health and CMV-seronegative.

In this sample, this clone turned up a few times. DNA of the CDR3: TGTGCCTGGGACAGGGGGCGTGATAGCAATCAGCCCCAGCATTTT. Translated: CAWDRGRDSNQPQHF. This chain joins TRBV30 and TRBJ1-5; the match to TRBD1 covers 10 bases. This CDR3 comprises 15 residues. V trimming: 5 bases; J trimming: 0 bases; junction bases outside the gene matches: 4. Germline CDR1 GTSNPN, CDR2 SVGIG (reference sequence).

This clone was counted between two and nine times. The chain has TRBV9 and TRBJ2-3, with D perhaps TRBD1 (6 bases). The CDR3 runs to 13 residues. Germline-derived CDR1 and CDR2 are SGDLS and YYNGEE. V lost 4 bases to trimming and J lost 5 bases, with 11 bases between them. CDR3 loop: CASSPPGVDTQYF. The CDR3 bases are TGTGCCAGCAGCCCCCCAGGGGTAGATACGCAGTATTTT.

This clone was seen more than once but under ten times. CDR3 region: CASSLARGSGYGYTF. The CDR3 coding sequence is TGTGCCAGCAGCTTAGCGCGAGGGTCCGGGTATGGCTACACCTTC. The genes are TRBV7-2 and TRBJ1-2; no clear D gene. The V gene's germline CDR1 is SGHTA and CDR2 FQGNSA. The CDR3 runs to 15 residues. The V end lost 0 bases, the J end lost 5 bases, and 13 bases lay between the germline ends.

The CDR3 coding sequence is TGTGCCAGCAGCCCACCCTCGACGGGAGATGGCTACACCTTC. Encoded protein: CASSPPSTGDGYTF. The V call is TRBV4-2, the J call TRBJ1-2, with D hard to call. V was trimmed by 4 bases and J by 6 bases, leaving 15 bases between them. Germline-derived CDR1 and CDR2 are LGHNA and YNFKEQ. This CDR3 has 14 amino acids.

The table lists this clone with a few counts. CDR3 in amino acids: CASSGGSGSDNEQFF. CDR3 in DNA: TGTGCCAGCAGCGGGGGTAGCGGGAGTGACAATGAGCAGTTCTTC. V is TRBV9 and J is TRBJ2-1; the match to TRBD2 covers 9 bases. V gave up 3 bases and J gave up 5 bases; unmatched junction bases: 6. This CDR3 comprises 15 residues. CDR1 is SGDLS and CDR2 is YYNGEE in the germline V gene.

The CDR3 loop reads CASSGQTGGTEAFF. CDR3 bases: TGTGCCAGCAGCGGACAGACAGGGGGTACTGAAGCTTTCTTT. The chain couples TRBV11-2 to TRBJ1-1; 9 bases match TRBD1. The trim removed 5 bases at V and 5 bases at J, leaving 6 bases unmatched. This CDR3 is built from 14 residues. Germline V CDR1 and CDR2: SGHAT, FQNNGV.

This clone was seen more than once but under ten times. The genes are TRBV5-6 and TRBJ1-5; D is perhaps TRBD1 (6 bases). The CDR3 contains 15 residues. Trimming removed 0 bases at V and 2 bases at J, with 9 bases between. CDR1 SGHDT and CDR2 YYEEEE come from the germline V gene. The CDR3 loop reads CASSLGAGGNQPQHF. CDR3 nucleotide sequence: TGTGCCAGCAGCTTGGGGGCAGGGGGCAATCAGCCCCAGCATTTT.

This clone was observed a handful of times. CDR3 protein: CAWLSPRQGKNTEAFF. The CDR3 DNA reads as TGTGCCTGGTTATCACCCAGACAGGGGAAGAACACTGAAGCTTTCTTT. The chain has TRBV30 and TRBJ1-1; 8 positions match TRBD1. The V and J ends lost 5 bases and 1 base, in that order; junction bases with no gene match: 12. The CDR3 totals 16 residues. Germline V CDR1 and CDR2: GTSNPN, SVGIG (reference sequence).

The V gene is TRBV10-2, the J gene TRBJ2-7; 7 nucleotides align to TRBD1. CDR3 length: 13 amino acids. Germline assignment: CDR1 WSHSY and CDR2 SAAADI. V gave up 6 bases and J gave up 3 bases; unmatched junction bases: 5. This chain's CDR3 is CASSPDRVYEQYF. CDR3 coding DNA: TGCGCCAGCAGCCCAGACAGGGTCTACGAGCAGTACTTC.

This clone was counted once. CDR3 coding DNA: TGCAGCGTTACGACAGGGGGGGGTCGTATTCCCAAAAACATTCAGTACTTC. This codes for CSVTTGGGRIPKNIQYF. The chain joins TRBV29-1 to TRBJ2-4, with 9 nucleotides matching TRBD1. The CDR3 extends over 17 amino acids. CDR1 SQVTM and CDR2 ANQGSEA come from the germline V gene. With V trimmed by 5 bases and J by 2 bases, 13 bases remained unmatched.

This clone showed up just once. This chain uses TRBV5-4 with TRBJ1-2; D may be TRBD1 (5 bases). This CDR3 comprises 15 residues. Germline values: CDR1 SGHNT, CDR2 YYREEE (reference sequence). With 4 bases removed from V and 6 bases from J, the gap between germline ends came to 19 bases. The CDR3 nucleotides read TGTGCCAGCAGCCCAGGCCGCAGGGCGACGGATGGCTACACCTTC. It yields the protein CASSPGRRATDGYTF.

The J gene is TRBJ2-7, the V gene TRBV6-6; TRBD1 agrees at 8 bases. J lost 6 bases, V lost 5 bases, and 9 bases had no gene match. Germline loops: CDR1 MNHNY, CDR2 SVGAGI (reference sequence). CDR3 length: 14 amino acids. The CDR3 DNA reads as TGTGCCAGCAGTAACGGACAGGGTATGGTCGAGCAGTACTTC. Encoded protein: CASSNGQGMVEQYF.

V and J are TRBV7-2 and TRBJ2-1, with 8 bases aligning to TRBD1. Looked up from germline, CDR1 is SGHTA and CDR2 is FQGNSA. Germline trimming cut 5 bases from V and 4 bases from J; bases unmatched to any gene: 7. This CDR3 spans 15 amino acids. The CDR3 DNA is TGTGCCAGCAGCCAGGCGGGACAGGATTACAATGAGCAGTTCTTC. This codes for CASSQAGQDYNEQFF.

This rearrangement joins TRBV19 to TRBJ1-5; D remains unclear. Germline CDR1 LNHDA, CDR2 SQIVND (reference sequence). V lost 4 bases to trimming and J lost 4 bases, with 17 bases between them. The CDR3 has 16 residues. CDR3 amino acids: CASSSQSELGNQPQHF. The CDR3 DNA sequence: TGTGCCAGTAGTAGCCAGTCAGAACTAGGGAATCAGCCCCAGCATTTT.

This chain connects TRBV9 to TRBJ2-1; TRBD2 aligns across 14 bases. With V trimmed by 0 bases and J by 6 bases, 2 bases remained unmatched. Germline CDR1 reads SGDLS; CDR2 reads YYNGEE. The CDR3 consists of 16 residues. The CDR3 bases are TGTGCCAGCAGCGTAGGGACTAGCGGGGGGTTCAATGAGCAGTTCTTC. Its protein product is CASSVGTSGGFNEQFF.